This T cell receptor (beta chain) was captured in a study of cytomegalovirus exposure and HLA in healthy donors. Study-wide findings and caveats: Reports state that TCR beta sequences accurately predicted most subjects' HLA-A and HLA-B alleles. Being productive about 87% or about 30% of the time was typical of most TCR beta V segments in an earlier analysis.

The PCR was carried out with 60 Vbeta primers and 13 Jbeta primers. Original processing methods: Per a later analysis, the number of unique TCR beta chains was approximately 80 million, of which about 10 million were shared. Sequencing was performed with immunoSEQ multiplex PCR; in TCRdb, only in-frame clones are kept and a portion is missing. The DNA was the basis for D and trimming; V, J and clone size are from that table. The sample has 100,000 or so clones; approximately 80% are singletons. The CDR3 is 14 residues long. J lost 8 bases, V lost 6 bases, and 10 bases had no gene match. Germline V CDR1 and CDR2: SNHLY, FYNNEI. Turning to this clone: The antigen is unknown.

This TCR was sampled from a male donor in good health and CMV-seropositive. Sequenced: PBMCs. V and J are TRBV2 and TRBJ1-2, with 9 nucleotides matching TRBD1. In DNA, the CDR3 is TGTGCCAGCAGAGCACAACAGGGGGCGGGGGGCTACACCTTC. Protein product: CASRAQQGAGGYTF.